Presented here are 26 T cell receptor beta chains from one specimen sequenced in a study of blood T cells in healthy people across ages (dated by TCRdb to between 2014 and 2017). The protocol used for the library was 5' RACE. The reads were generated on an Illumina HiSeq 2500. A second PCR of about 7 to 12 cycles was run with a J-beta primer mix and a sample-barcoded 5' primer. In TCRdb, the public reads were trimmed at Q25 with fastp and aligned with MiXCR, with productive beta chains retained. All rows with the same CDR3 protein become a single entry with the most common DNA and genes. A total of 500,000 to 700,000 distinct CDR3 sequences appear in this sample, 25% to 30% of them only once. Approximately 15% of the sample comes from the top ten. Sequencing used blood. The receptors here all came from an elderly woman in good health.

This clonotype was counted many times. This chain uses TRBV7-3 with TRBJ1-2; 10 bases agree with TRBD1. CDR1 is SGHTA, CDR2 FQGTGA, per germline. The junction had 5 bases not matched to a gene; V was cut back by 5 bases and J by 2 bases. This CDR3 contains 15 residues. For the CDR3, the DNA is TGTGCCAGCAGCCCGACAGGGGGCAAAAACTATGGCTACACCTTC. It encodes CASSPTGGKNYGYTF.

The V call is TRBV5-1, the J call TRBJ1-4; a weak D match, TRBD1 (5 bases). Germline lookup yields CDR1 SGHRS and CDR2 YFSETQ. Between the trimmed V and J ends, which lost 0 bases and 8 bases, there was a span of 17 bases. CDR3 length: 16 residues. Here the CDR3 DNA reads TGCGCCAGCAGCTTGGAGGGCGTAAGGCAGGGAGAAAAACTGTTTTTT. This translates into CASSLEGVRQGEKLFF.

V usage is TRBV30 and J usage is TRBJ1-6; D may be TRBD1 (6 bases). This CDR3 has 16 residues. V gave up 0 bases and J gave up 6 bases, with 15 bases separating them. CDR1 and CDR2 from the germline V gene are GTSNPN and SVGIG (reference sequence). In nucleotides, the CDR3 is TGTGCCTGGAGTGTACGAGTGGGGGCAGGTAATTCACCCCTCCACTTT. This translates into CAWSVRVGAGNSPLHF.

The chain joins TRBV6-6 to TRBJ1-1, with D unresolved. V was trimmed by 8 bases and J by 0 bases, leaving 10 bases between them. Germline V CDR1 and CDR2: MNHNY, SVGAGI (reference sequence). The CDR3 sequence is 13 residues long. Here the CDR3 reads CASGALLNTEAFF. The CDR3 DNA reads as TGTGCCAGCGGTGCTCTCTTGAACACTGAAGCTTTCTTT.

This clonotype was observed a few times. This rearrangement joins TRBV2 to TRBJ2-5; either TRBD1 or TRBD2 may supply D (5 bases each). The V and J ends lost 6 bases and 11 bases respectively, with 25 bases between them. Germline V lookup: CDR1 SNHLY, CDR2 FYNNEI. The CDR3 consists of 15 residues. CDR3 DNA sequence: TGTGCCAGCAGGGAAAGGGGCGTGGGGGTCAATGAGCAGTACTTC. It specifies CASRERGVGVNEQYF.

The V and J genes are TRBV20-1 and TRBJ2-1, with 9 bases matching TRBD2. Germline V lookup: CDR1 DFQATT, CDR2 SNEGSKA (reference sequence). The trim removed 5 bases at V and 10 bases at J, leaving 3 bases unmatched. This CDR3 comprises 11 residues. The chain's CDR3 is CSAAGTSEQFF. The DNA of the CDR3 is TGCAGTGCTGCCGGGACTAGCGAGCAGTTCTTC.

In this sample, this clonotype turned up a few times. The chain links TRBV9 to TRBJ1-1; the D is unclear. Germline V gives CDR1 SGDLS, CDR2 YYNGEE. This CDR3 has 14 amino acids. Deletions cut 0 bases from V and 0 bases from J, with 6 bases between. The CDR3 region is CASSVGPLNTEAFF. DNA of the CDR3: TGTGCCAGCAGCGTAGGCCCGTTGAACACTGAAGCTTTCTTT.

This clonotype was picked up a small number of times. The rearrangement links TRBV10-3 to TRBJ2-2; D possibly corresponds to TRBD2 (5 bases). The CDR3 length is 14 residues. The V end lost 7 bases, the J end lost 0 bases, and 9 bases lay between the germline ends. Per germline, CDR1 ENHRY and CDR2 SYGVKD. CDR3 amino acids: CAIKEDPNTGELFF. DNA for the CDR3: TGTGCCATCAAGGAGGACCCGAACACCGGGGAGCTGTTTTTT.

V is TRBV6-1 and J is TRBJ2-5, with D possibly matching TRBD2 (5 bases). Near its end, the DNA agrees better with TRBJ2-7, so the J call may be wrong. Germline CDR1 is MNHNS and CDR2 is SASEGT. The CDR3 sequence is 15 residues long. As DNA, the CDR3 is TGTGCCAGCAGGGCAAACCCCGGAACGGGATACGAGCAGTACTTC. Residues: CASRANPGTGYEQYF.

V and J are TRBV7-2 and TRBJ2-7; TRBD1 or TRBD2 may be the D gene (5 bases each). The CDR3 covers 12 residues. Germline V gene sequence: CDR1 SGHTA, CDR2 FQGNSA. Trimming cost V 5 bases and J 5 bases, with 10 bases left between them. The CDR3 bases are TGTGCCAGCAGCCTCATGGGGGACGAGCAGTACTTC. Translating it yields CASSLMGDEQYF.

This clonotype was seen more than once but under ten times. The rearrangement links TRBV18 to TRBJ2-7; 7 bases match TRBD1. The trim removed 4 bases at V and 4 bases at J, leaving 10 bases unmatched. Germline V gives CDR1 KGHSH, CDR2 LQKENI. This CDR3 is 15 amino acids long. The CDR3 region is CASSLLGQGEYEQYF. The DNA for the CDR3 is TGTGCCAGCTCACTACTCGGGCAGGGGGAATACGAGCAGTACTTC.

There are many counts of this clonotype. The rearrangement joins TRBV9 to TRBJ1-5; D is possibly TRBD1 (5 bases). CDR1 is SGDLS, CDR2 YYNGEE, per germline. V was shortened by 3 bases and J by 7 bases, with 14 bases between the two germline ends. The CDR3 consists of 14 residues. CDR3 bases: TGTGCCAGCAGCGCGGGACGGATGGGGCAGCCCCAGCATTTT. This codes for CASSAGRMGQPQHF.

This clonotype appeared many times. The chain's CDR3 is CASSPTGQSYEQYF. CDR3 sequence (DNA): TGTGCCAGCAGCCCCACGGGACAGTCCTACGAGCAGTACTTC. V usage is TRBV7-2 and J usage is TRBJ2-7; 7 bases fit TRBD1. CDR3 length: 14 amino acids. Germline V lookup: CDR1 SGHTA, CDR2 FQGNSA. J was trimmed by 1 base and V by 5 bases; bases with no gene match: 5.

V gene TRBV6-5 combines with J gene TRBJ1-2; TRBD1 agrees at 10 bases. Germline V CDR1 and CDR2: MNHEY, SVGAGI. CDR3 length: 13 residues. The J segment lost 8 bases and the V segment lost 5 bases, leaving 5 bases of the junction unmatched. This chain's CDR3 is CASSRTGGSGYTF. DNA of the CDR3: TGTGCCAGCAGTCGGACAGGGGGGTCCGGCTACACCTTC.

The CDR3 is CSAAGGSAFF. Here the CDR3 DNA reads TGCAGTGCCGCCGGGGGATCAGCTTTCTTT. This chain connects TRBV20-1 to TRBJ1-1; D possibly corresponds to TRBD1 (5 bases). CDR3 length: 10 residues. The V gene lost 6 bases and the J gene lost 10 bases, with 12 bases spanning the gap. CDR1 and CDR2 from the germline V gene are DFQATT and SNEGSKA (reference sequence).

This clonotype was seen many times. The chain has TRBV20-1 and TRBJ1-2, with TRBD1 matching over 7 bases. V trimming: 0 bases; J trimming: 4 bases; junction bases outside the gene matches: 8. This CDR3 comprises 15 residues. CDR1 is DFQATT and CDR2 is SNEGSKA in the germline V gene (reference sequence). Here the CDR3 reads CSARDGTDRTYGYTF. The CDR3, as DNA: TGCAGTGCTAGAGACGGGACAGATAGAACCTATGGCTACACCTTC.

The chain combines TRBV5-1 with TRBJ2-3, with a possible D match to TRBD2 (6 bases). The CDR3 sequence is 16 residues long. The V gene lost 4 bases and the J gene lost 2 bases, with 17 bases spanning the gap. CDR1 is SGHRS and CDR2 is YFSETQ in the germline V gene. CDR3 nucleotide sequence: TGCGCCAGCAGCCCATGGACTAAACCGCCCACAGATACGCAGTATTTT. Amino acid sequence: CASSPWTKPPTDTQYF.

The rearrangement joins TRBV20-1 to TRBJ1-2; tentative D call: TRBD1 (5 bases). The CDR3 covers 15 residues. Germline values: CDR1 DFQATT, CDR2 SNEGSKA (reference sequence). The germline V and J ends were trimmed by 5 bases and 4 bases, with 20 bases remaining between them. The CDR3 DNA reads TGCAGTGCTGCCCGGGAAAGGGGTCTGGGCTATGGCTACACCTTC. Translating it yields CSAARERGLGYGYTF.

This clonotype came up many times. This chain links TRBV29-1 with TRBJ2-3; 9 nucleotides line up with TRBD2. The germline V gene encodes CDR1 SQVTM and CDR2 ANQGSEA. V trimming: 5 bases; J trimming: 5 bases; junction bases outside the gene matches: 11. CDR3 size: 15 residues. In DNA, the CDR3 is TGCAGCGTTCACCCTGGCGGCGGGGGGGGAGATACGCAGTATTTT. This sequence encodes CSVHPGGGGGDTQYF.

This sequence joins TRBV15 and TRBJ2-3, with D tentatively TRBD1 (6 bases). The CDR3 length is 15 residues. The V end was cut by 4 bases, the J end by 2 bases, with 13 bases between. CDR1 LNHNV and CDR2 YYDKDF come from the germline V gene (reference sequence). CDR3 loop: CATSTSRGFTDTQYF. DNA of the CDR3: TGTGCCACCAGCACAAGCAGGGGTTTCACAGATACGCAGTATTTT.

Only a few counts were recorded for this clonotype. The J gene is TRBJ2-1, the V gene TRBV7-6; D is unresolved. The end of the DNA aligns better with TRBJ2-7, so the J call may be wrong. Germline V gene data show CDR1 as SGHVS and CDR2 as FNYEAQ. The CDR3 has 13 residues. As DNA, the CDR3 is TGTGCCAGCAGCTTAGGCGCCTACAATGAGCAGTACTTC. It translates to CASSLGAYNEQYF.

This clonotype was seen a single time. Compared with germline, one end of the junction differs, possibly owing to a read error. The chain combines TRBV18 with TRBJ2-5; D not certain. This CDR3 comprises 13 residues. Germline CDR1 and CDR2: KGHSH and LQKENI. CDR3 amino acids: CVSSPPTRETQYF. The CDR3 region has the DNA TGTGTCAGCTCACCACCGACAAGGGAGACCCAGTACTTC.

This clonotype was seen repeatedly, ten times or more. The chain has TRBV7-2 and TRBJ2-3; 8 bases align to TRBD2. The junction had 4 bases not matched to a gene; V was cut back by 5 bases and J by 3 bases. The CDR3 is 14 amino acids. From germline, CDR1 is SGHTA and CDR2 FQGNSA. For the CDR3, the DNA is TGTGCCAGCAGCCGGACTAGCCTAACAGATACGCAGTATTTT. Protein: CASSRTSLTDTQYF.

A word on this clonotype: This could be a read error, since a much larger clone is one nucleotide away. The gene calls are TRBV25-1 and TRBJ1-5; D is unresolved. The CDR3 sequence is 14 residues long. CDR1 is MGHDK and CDR2 is SYGVNS in the germline V gene. The CDR3 here is CASREFGGIKPQHF. As DNA, the CDR3 is TGTGCCAGCAGGGAATTTGGAGGAATCAAGCCCCAGCATTTT.

This clonotype was seen at least ten times. The genes are TRBV7-6 and TRBJ2-3; 7 bases line up with TRBD1. Unmatched junction bases numbered 10, after V lost 5 bases and J lost 2 bases. The CDR3 is made up of 16 amino acids. The germline V gene encodes CDR1 SGHVS and CDR2 FNYEAQ. The CDR3 here is CASSTTGTDHTDTQYF. The CDR3 DNA is TGTGCCAGCAGCACTACCGGGACAGACCACACAGATACGCAGTATTTT.

This clonotype occurred many times. The J gene is TRBJ2-5, the V gene TRBV6-5; 11 bases map to TRBD1. The V gene's germline CDR1 is MNHEY and CDR2 SVGAGI. V lost 4 bases and J lost 6; bases outside the gene matches: 4. CDR3 length: 14 amino acids. The CDR3, as DNA: TGTGCCAGCAGTTTCAGGGACAGGGGGAAGACCCAGTACTTC. It yields the protein CASSFRDRGKTQYF.